The T cell receptor (beta chain) under discussion was sequenced for a study of T cells in localized non-small cell lung cancer. CDR3 length: 14 amino acids. Trimming stripped 5 bases from V and 3 bases from J, with 10 bases between. Looked up from germline, CDR1 is MDHEN and CDR2 is SYDVKM. Method: immunoSEQ multiplex PCR; TCRdb's copy keeps in-frame clones and lacks some. Of about 36,000 clones in the sample, roughly 87% were seen once. The sequence was collected from a woman aged 40-70 years with stage I lung adenocarcinoma. V usage is TRBV28 and J usage is TRBJ1-4; possible D gene TRBD1, 5 bases. Here the sequenced sample was peripheral blood, taken before any cancer treatment. CDR3 in amino acids: CASSGAGANEKLFF. In DNA form, the CDR3 reads TGTGCCAGCAGTGGGGCAGGAGCTAATGAAAAACTGTTTTTT.